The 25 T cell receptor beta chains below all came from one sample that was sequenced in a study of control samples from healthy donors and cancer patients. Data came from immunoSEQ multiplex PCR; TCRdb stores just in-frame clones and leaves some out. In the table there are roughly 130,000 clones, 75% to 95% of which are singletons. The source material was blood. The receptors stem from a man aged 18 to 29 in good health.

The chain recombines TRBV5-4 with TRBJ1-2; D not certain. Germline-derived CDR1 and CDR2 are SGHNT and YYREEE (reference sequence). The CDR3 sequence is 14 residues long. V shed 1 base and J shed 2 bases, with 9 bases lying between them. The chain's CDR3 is CASSLRRQNYGYTF. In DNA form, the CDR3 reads TGTGCCAGCAGCTTGAGGAGGCAGAACTATGGCTACACCTTC.

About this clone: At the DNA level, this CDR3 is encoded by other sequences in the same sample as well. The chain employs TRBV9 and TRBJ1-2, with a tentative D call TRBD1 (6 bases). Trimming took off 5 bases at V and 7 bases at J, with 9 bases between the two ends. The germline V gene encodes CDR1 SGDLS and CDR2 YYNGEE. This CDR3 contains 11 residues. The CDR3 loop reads CASRGGGGYTF. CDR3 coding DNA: TGTGCCAGCAGGGGGGGCGGTGGCTACACCTTC.

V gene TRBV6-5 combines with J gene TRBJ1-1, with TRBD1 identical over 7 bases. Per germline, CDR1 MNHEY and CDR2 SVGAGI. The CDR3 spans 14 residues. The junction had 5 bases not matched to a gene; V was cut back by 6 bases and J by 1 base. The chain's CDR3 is CASSLRGSNTEAFF. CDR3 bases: TGTGCCAGCAGCCTCAGGGGGTCGAACACTGAAGCTTTCTTT.

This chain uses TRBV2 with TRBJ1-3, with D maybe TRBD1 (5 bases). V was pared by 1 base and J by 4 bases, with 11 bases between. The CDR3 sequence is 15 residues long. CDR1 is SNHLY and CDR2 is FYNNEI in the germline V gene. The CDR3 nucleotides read TGTGCCAGCAGTGAAGATAGGGGCGACGGAAACACCATATATTTT. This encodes CASSEDRGDGNTIYF.

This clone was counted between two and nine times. The CDR3: CASSRDSYQPQHF. The CDR3 DNA follows: TGTGCCAGCAGCCGGGACAGCTATCAGCCCCAGCATTTT. This chain links TRBV3-1 (or the pseudogene TRBV3-2) with TRBJ1-5; 7 bases are shared with TRBD1. CDR1 is LGHDT, CDR2 YNNKEL, per germline (reference sequence). With V trimmed by 4 bases and J by 5 bases, 2 bases remained unmatched. This CDR3 region has 13 residues.

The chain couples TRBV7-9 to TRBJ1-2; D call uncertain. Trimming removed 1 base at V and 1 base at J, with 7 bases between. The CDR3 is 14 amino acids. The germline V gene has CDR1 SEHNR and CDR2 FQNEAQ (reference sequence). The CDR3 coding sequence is TGTGCCAGCAGCTTAGGCCAGGTTAACTATGGCTACACCTTC. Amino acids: CASSLGQVNYGYTF.

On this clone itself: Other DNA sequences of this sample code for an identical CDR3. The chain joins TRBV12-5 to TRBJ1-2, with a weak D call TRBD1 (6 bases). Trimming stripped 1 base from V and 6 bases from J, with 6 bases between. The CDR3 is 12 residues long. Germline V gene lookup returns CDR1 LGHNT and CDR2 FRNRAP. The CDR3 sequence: CASGLDRDGYTF. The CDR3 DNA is TGTGCTAGTGGTTTGGACAGGGATGGCTACACCTTC.

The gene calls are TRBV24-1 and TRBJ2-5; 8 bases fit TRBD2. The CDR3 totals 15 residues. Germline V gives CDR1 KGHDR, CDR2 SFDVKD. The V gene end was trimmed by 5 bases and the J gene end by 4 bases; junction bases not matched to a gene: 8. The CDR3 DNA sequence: TGTGCCACCAGTGCAGGAACGGGGGGGCGAGAGACCCAGTACTTC. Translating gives CATSAGTGGRETQYF.

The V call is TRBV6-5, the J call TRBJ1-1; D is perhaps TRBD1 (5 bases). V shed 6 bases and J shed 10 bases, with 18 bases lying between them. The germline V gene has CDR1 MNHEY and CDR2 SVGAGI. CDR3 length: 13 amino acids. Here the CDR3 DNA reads TGTGCCAGCAGGTGGGGGACGCTAGGAGTAGCTTTCTTT. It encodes CASRWGTLGVAFF.

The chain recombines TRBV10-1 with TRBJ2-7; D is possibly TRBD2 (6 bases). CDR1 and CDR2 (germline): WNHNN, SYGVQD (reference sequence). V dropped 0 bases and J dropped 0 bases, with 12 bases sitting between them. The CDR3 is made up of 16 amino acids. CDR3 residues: CASSESKDGSSYEQYF. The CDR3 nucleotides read TGCGCCAGCAGTGAGTCGAAGGACGGGAGCTCCTACGAGCAGTACTTC.

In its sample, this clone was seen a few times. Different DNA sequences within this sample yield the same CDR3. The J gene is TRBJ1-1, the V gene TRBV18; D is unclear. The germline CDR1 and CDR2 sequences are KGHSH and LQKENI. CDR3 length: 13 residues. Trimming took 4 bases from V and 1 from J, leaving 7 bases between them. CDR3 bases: TGTGCCAGCTCACGTGACTGGAACACTGAAGCTTTCTTT. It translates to CASSRDWNTEAFF.

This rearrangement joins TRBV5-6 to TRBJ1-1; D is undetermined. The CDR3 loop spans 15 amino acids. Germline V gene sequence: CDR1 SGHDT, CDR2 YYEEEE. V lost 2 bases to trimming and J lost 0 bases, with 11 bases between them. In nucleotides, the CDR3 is TGTGCCAGCAGCTTACCCCCAGAGATGAACACTGAAGCTTTCTTT. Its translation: CASSLPPEMNTEAFF.

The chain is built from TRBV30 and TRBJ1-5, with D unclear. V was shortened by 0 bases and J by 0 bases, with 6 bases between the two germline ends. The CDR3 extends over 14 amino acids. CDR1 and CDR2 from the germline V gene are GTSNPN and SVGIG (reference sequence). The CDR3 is CAWSVPVSNQPQHF. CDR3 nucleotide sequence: TGTGCCTGGAGTGTACCGGTTAGCAATCAGCCCCAGCATTTT. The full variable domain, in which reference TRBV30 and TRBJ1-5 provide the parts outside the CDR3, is SQTIHQWPATLVQPVGSPLSLECTVEGTSNPNLYWYRQAAGRGLQLLFYSVGIGQISSEVPQNLSASRPQDRQFILSSKKLLLSDSGFYLCAWSVPVSNQPQHFGDGTRLSIL.

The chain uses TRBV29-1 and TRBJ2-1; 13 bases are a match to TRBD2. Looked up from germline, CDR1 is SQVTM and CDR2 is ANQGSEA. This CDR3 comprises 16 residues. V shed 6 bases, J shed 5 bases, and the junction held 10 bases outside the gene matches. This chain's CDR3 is CSVLPRTSGGNNEQFF. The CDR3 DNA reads TGCAGCGTGCTACCCCGGACTAGCGGGGGCAACAATGAGCAGTTCTTC.

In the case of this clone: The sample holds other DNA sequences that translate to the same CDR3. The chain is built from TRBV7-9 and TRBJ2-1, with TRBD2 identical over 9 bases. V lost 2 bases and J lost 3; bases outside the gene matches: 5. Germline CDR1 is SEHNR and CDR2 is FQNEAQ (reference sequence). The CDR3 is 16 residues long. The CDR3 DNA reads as TGTGCCAGCAGCTTATCCCTAGCGGGGAGCTACAATGAGCAGTTCTTC. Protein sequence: CASSLSLAGSYNEQFF.

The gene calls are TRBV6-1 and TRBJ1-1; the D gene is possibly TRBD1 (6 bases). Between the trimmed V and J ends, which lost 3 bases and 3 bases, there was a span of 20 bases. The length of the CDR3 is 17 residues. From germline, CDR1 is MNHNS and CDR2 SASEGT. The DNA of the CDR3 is TGTGCCAGCAGTGAGATCTCCGGCAGGGGTTTGTACACTGAAGCTTTCTTT. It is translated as CASSEISGRGLYTEAFF.

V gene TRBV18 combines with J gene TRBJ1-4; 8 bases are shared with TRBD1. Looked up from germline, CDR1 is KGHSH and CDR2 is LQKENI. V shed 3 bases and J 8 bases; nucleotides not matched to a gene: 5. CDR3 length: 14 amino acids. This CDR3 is CASSPTTGEEKLFF. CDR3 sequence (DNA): TGTGCCAGCTCACCTACGACAGGGGAGGAAAAACTGTTTTTT.

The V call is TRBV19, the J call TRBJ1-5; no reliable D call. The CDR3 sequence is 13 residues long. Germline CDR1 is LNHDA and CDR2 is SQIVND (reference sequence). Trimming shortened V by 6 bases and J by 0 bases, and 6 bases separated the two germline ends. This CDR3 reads CASRPDSNQPQHF. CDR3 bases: TGTGCCAGTAGGCCGGATAGCAATCAGCCCCAGCATTTT.

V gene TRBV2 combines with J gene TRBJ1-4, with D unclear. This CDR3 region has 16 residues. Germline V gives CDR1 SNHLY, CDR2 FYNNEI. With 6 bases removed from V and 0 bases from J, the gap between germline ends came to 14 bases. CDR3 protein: CASRLRAGATNEKLFF. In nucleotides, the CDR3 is TGTGCCAGCAGGCTCCGCGCTGGGGCAACTAATGAAAAACTGTTTTTT.

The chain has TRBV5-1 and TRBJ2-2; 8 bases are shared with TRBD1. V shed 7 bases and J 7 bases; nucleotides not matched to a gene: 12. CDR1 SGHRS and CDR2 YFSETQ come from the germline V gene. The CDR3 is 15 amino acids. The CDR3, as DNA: TGCGCCAGCGAGCCGACAGGGGAGATCCACGGGGAGCTGTTTTTT. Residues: CASEPTGEIHGELFF.

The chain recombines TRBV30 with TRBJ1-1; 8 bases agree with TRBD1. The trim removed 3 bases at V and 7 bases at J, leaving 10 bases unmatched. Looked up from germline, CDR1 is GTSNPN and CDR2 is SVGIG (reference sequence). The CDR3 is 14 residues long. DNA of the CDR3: TGTGCCTGGAGGAACGGACAGGGTGTGGGTGAAGCTTTCTTT. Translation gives CAWRNGQGVGEAFF.

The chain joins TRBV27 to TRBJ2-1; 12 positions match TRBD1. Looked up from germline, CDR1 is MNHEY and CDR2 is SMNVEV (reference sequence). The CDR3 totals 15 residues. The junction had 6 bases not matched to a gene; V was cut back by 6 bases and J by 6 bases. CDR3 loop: CASSFGTGGGNEQFF. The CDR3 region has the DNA TGTGCCAGCAGCTTCGGGACAGGGGGCGGCAATGAGCAGTTCTTC.

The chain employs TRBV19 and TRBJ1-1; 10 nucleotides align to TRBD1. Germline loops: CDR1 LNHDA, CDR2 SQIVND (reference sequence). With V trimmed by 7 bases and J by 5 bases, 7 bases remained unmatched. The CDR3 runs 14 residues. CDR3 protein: CASTTTGGRTEAFF. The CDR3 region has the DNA TGTGCCAGTACTACGACAGGGGGCAGAACTGAAGCTTTCTTT.

DNA for the CDR3: TGTGCCAGCGAGGGACAGGGCAGAGGTCAGCCCCAGCATTTT. The encoded protein is CASEGQGRGQPQHF. The chain recombines TRBV19 with TRBJ1-5, with 9 bases identical to TRBD1. V lost 9 bases, J lost 6 bases, and 9 bases stayed unmatched. In germline, CDR1 is LNHDA, CDR2 SQIVND (reference sequence). The CDR3 contains 14 residues.

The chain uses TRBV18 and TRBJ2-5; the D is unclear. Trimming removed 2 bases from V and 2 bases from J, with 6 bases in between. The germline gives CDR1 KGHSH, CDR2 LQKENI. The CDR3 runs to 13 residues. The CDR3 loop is CASSPYQQETQYF. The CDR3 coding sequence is TGTGCCAGCTCACCATACCAGCAAGAGACCCAGTACTTC.